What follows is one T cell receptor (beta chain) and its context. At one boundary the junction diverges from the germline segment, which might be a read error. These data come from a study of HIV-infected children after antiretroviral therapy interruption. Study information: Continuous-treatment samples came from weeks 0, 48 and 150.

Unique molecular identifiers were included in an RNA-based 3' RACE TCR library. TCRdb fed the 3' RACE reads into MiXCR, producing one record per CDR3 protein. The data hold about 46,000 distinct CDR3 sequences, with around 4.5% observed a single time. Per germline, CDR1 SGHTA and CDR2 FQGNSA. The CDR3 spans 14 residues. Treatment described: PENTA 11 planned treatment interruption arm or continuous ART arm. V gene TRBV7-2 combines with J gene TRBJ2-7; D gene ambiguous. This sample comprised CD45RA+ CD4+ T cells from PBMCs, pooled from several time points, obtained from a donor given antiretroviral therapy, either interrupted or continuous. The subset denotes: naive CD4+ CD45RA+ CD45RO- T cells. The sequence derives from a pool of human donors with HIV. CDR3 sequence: CASTLKGPAYEQYF. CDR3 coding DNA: TGTGCCAGCACCTTAAAGGGTCCCGCCTACGAGCAGTACTTC.